This TCR beta chain was found in a study of blood T cell repertoires in COVID-19. The CDR3 runs to 16 residues. Germline V gives CDR1 SEHNR, CDR2 FQNEAQ (reference sequence). V shed 1 base and J shed 8 bases, with 20 bases lying between them. Sequenced by immunoSEQ multiplex PCR; TCRdb stores in-frame clones only, minus some. The data contain 150,000 or so clones, about 89% of them seen just once; the ten biggest clones take up more than 3.5%. Sequencing was done on a sample of peripheral blood. The source is a man aged 55 to 70 with COVID-19, enrolled during active disease. The chain carries TRBV7-9 and TRBJ1-2; tentatively, D is TRBD1 (6 bases). As DNA, the CDR3 is TGTGCCAGCAGCTTAGGAGGAGGACAGATCTATGGAGGCTACACCTTC. Amino acids: CASSLGGGQIYGGYTF.